This is a list of T cell receptor beta chains from one sample in a study of yellow fever vaccine responses in identical twins. TCRdb analysed the RT-PCR reads with MiXCR anew, one entry per CDR3 protein. The table includes 9,800 or so distinct CDR3 sequences, over 80% detected once. The sequencing here drew on T cells from blood (PBMCs), unsorted or a sorted subset (not recorded which), taken before or after yellow fever vaccination (not recorded which). These receptors were obtained from a woman in her late teens or twenties who received the yellow fever vaccine. Both conserved end residues are part of each CDR3. The order of the fields is D gene, V gene, J gene, clone size, CDR3 protein, CDR3 DNA. D genes are given only for firm matches. Not all rows give a size; the values are once, few, many and, for expanded clones, a class.

d_call: .
v_call: TRBV2
j_call: TRBJ1-1
clone_size: .
cdr3_aa: CASRLGMNTEAFF
cdr3_nt: TGTGCCAGCAGGTTAGGGATGAACACTGAAGCTTTCTTT

d_call: TRBD1
v_call: TRBV10-1
j_call: TRBJ1-1
clone_size: .
cdr3_aa: CASSDPRTGPNTEAFF
cdr3_nt: TGCGCCAGCAGTGACCCGAGGACAGGGCCGAACACTGAAGCTTTCTTT

d_call: TRBD2
v_call: TRBV20-1
j_call: TRBJ2-5
clone_size: .
cdr3_aa: CSARDPGGGETQYF
cdr3_nt: TGCAGTGCTAGAGATCCGGGCGGGGGGGAGACCCAGTACTTC

d_call: .
v_call: TRBV5-1
j_call: TRBJ2-3
clone_size: once
cdr3_aa: CASSLVSQGTDTQYF
cdr3_nt: TGCGCCAGCAGCTTGGTTTCCCAAGGCACAGATACGCAGTATTTT

d_call: .
v_call: TRBV3-1
j_call: TRBJ1-2
clone_size: .
cdr3_aa: CASSQDRTVTNYGYTF
cdr3_nt: TGTGCCAGCAGCCAAGATCGGACCGTCACTAACTATGGCTACACCTTC

d_call: .
v_call: TRBV6-1
j_call: TRBJ1-2
clone_size: .
cdr3_aa: CASSRKRDSYGYTF
cdr3_nt: TGTGCCAGCAGTCGAAAACGTGACAGCTATGGCTACACCTTC

d_call: .
v_call: TRBV11-3
j_call: TRBJ1-2
clone_size: .
cdr3_aa: CASSLEMEDYGYTF
cdr3_nt: TGTGCCAGCAGCTTAGAGATGGAGGACTATGGCTACACCTTC

d_call: .
v_call: TRBV11-1
j_call: TRBJ2-3
clone_size: few
cdr3_aa: CASSLVNGDTQYF
cdr3_nt: TGTGCCAGCAGCTTAGTAAACGGAGATACGCAGTATTTT

d_call: .
v_call: TRBV13
j_call: TRBJ2-1
clone_size: once
cdr3_aa: CASSLVLNEQFF
cdr3_nt: TGTGCCAGCAGCCTGGTCCTTAATGAGCAGTTCTTC

d_call: .
v_call: TRBV10-2
j_call: TRBJ1-2
clone_size: .
cdr3_aa: CASSGQSLYGYTF
cdr3_nt: TGCGCCAGCAGTGGACAGTCGTTATATGGCTACACCTTC

d_call: .
v_call: TRBV24-1
j_call: TRBJ2-2
clone_size: .
cdr3_aa: CATSLGIIGTGELFF
cdr3_nt: TGTGCCACCAGTCTCGGGATTATTGGCACCGGGGAGCTGTTTTTT

d_call: .
v_call: TRBV5-1
j_call: TRBJ2-1
clone_size: .
cdr3_aa: CASSLEGVGGFF
cdr3_nt: TGCGCCAGCAGCTTGGAGGGAGTAGGTGGGTTCTTC

d_call: .
v_call: TRBV14
j_call: TRBJ2-1
clone_size: .
cdr3_aa: CASSRGVTEGEQFF
cdr3_nt: TGTGCCAGCTCTCGCGGAGTAACGGAGGGTGAGCAGTTCTTC

d_call: TRBD1
v_call: TRBV29-1
j_call: TRBJ2-5
clone_size: few
cdr3_aa: CSVDPGQQKTQYF
cdr3_nt: TGCAGCGTGGATCCGGGACAGCAAAAGACCCAGTACTTC

d_call: .
v_call: TRBV12-3/TRBV12-4
j_call: TRBJ2-3
clone_size: .
cdr3_aa: CASSPGGTDTQYF
cdr3_nt: TGTGCCAGCAGCCCCGGGGGCACAGATACGCAGTATTTT

d_call: .
v_call: TRBV7-3
j_call: TRBJ1-5
clone_size: .
cdr3_aa: CASSQWGVYSNQPQHF
cdr3_nt: TGTGCCAGCAGCCAGTGGGGGGTCTATAGCAATCAGCCCCAGCATTTT

d_call: .
v_call: TRBV18
j_call: TRBJ2-3
clone_size: .
cdr3_aa: CASSPLNSGSVDTQYF
cdr3_nt: TGTGCCAGCTCACCACTCAATTCGGGATCTGTGGATACGCAGTATTTT

d_call: .
v_call: TRBV7-9
j_call: TRBJ2-7
clone_size: .
cdr3_aa: CASSFTALMTPSYEQYF
cdr3_nt: TGTGCCAGCAGCTTTACTGCCCTTATGACGCCTTCCTACGAGCAGTACTTC